The TCR beta chain under discussion was sequenced for a study of blood T cell repertoires in COVID-19. On the study more broadly: From the United States, Italy and Spain came samples of acute and convalescent COVID-19. T cells, B-cell-depleted T cells, or PBMCs supplied cDNA or gDNA.

In the original workflow: Cell counts per sample came from amplifying reference gene primers. Produced via immunoSEQ multiplex PCR; TCRdb's table is partial and in-frame only. From that table come the V and J calls and clone size; the DNA was used to work out D and trimming. Among roughly 35,000 clones listed, approximately 80% were seen once. The germline gives CDR1 LGHNT, CDR2 FRNRAP. Trimming cost V 6 bases and J 5 bases; bases outside gene matches: 6. CDR3 length: 14 residues. The TCR originated in an elderly man with acute or convalescent COVID-19. The chain couples TRBV12-5 to TRBJ2-4; 8 bases line up with TRBD1. The sequenced sample was peripheral blood. The DNA of the CDR3 is TGTGCTAGTGGCCCAGGGACAGGTGAAAACATTCAGTACTTC. It encodes CASGPGTGENIQYF.